The source of this T cell receptor beta chain is a study of T-cell reconstitution after alpha-beta-depleted transplantation in children (dated by TCRdb to 2015 to 2016). Regarding the research as a whole: Using TCR repertoire profiling, the study quantitatively followed how T-cell immune reconstitution unfolded in children after TCRalphabeta/CD19-depleted allogeneic hematopoietic cell transplantation. Overall study outcomes, separate from this receptor: The apparently early recovery of alphabetaT-cell counts about two months after transplant reportedly depended on only several hundred rapidly expanded clones that came from non-depleted graft cells. In some patients, the high TCRbeta diversity seen at day 60 was put down to recipient T cells and intrathymic progenitors that had survived conditioning. Hyperexpanded clone frequencies declined over subsequent months; after one year, T-cell counts and TCRbeta diversity were mostly attributed to newly produced T cells.

This clonotype was seen a handful of times. The specificity of this receptor is unknown. No base-level quality is on record; no much larger clone is a single base apart. Receptors were amplified or captured by PCR. Instrument on record: Illumina HiSeq 2500. To normalize quantification of the TCRbeta repertoire, the TCR libraries were built with molecular barcoding that relied on unique molecular identifiers. TCRdb redid the processing of the public reads, applying fastp at Q25 and MiXCR, and retained in-frame beta chains. Entries are consolidated by CDR3 protein sequence, retaining the most common genes and DNA. The sample has around 670,000 distinct CDR3 sequences on record, roughly 14% of them singletons. Around 0.8% of the sample is in the top ten clones. The sample's treatment or condition label, in plain terms: allogeneic hematopoietic cell transplantation with graft depleted of TCRalphabeta T cells and CD19 B cells. TCRalphabeta/CD19-depleted allogeneic hematopoietic cell grafts were given to the transplant recipients, all of whom were children.

V loses 7 bases at its end and J loses 10 bases; junction bases beyond the gene matches: 4. CDR1 and CDR2, looked up from the germline V gene (reference sequence), are DFQATT and SNEGSKA. Its CDR3 holds 11 amino acids, cysteine through phenylalanine. Only the CDR3 DNA stays, 33 bases, in frame from base 1. Recombination linked TRBV20-1 to TRBJ2-7, with 13 middle bases fitting TRBD2. The specimen was PBMCs, collected before TCRalphabeta/CD19-depleted stem cell transplant. This receptor was identified in a girl aged 2-10 years with congenital amegakaryocytic thrombocytopenia, due to receive a stem cell transplant. The DNA sequence is TGCAGTGTGGGACTAGCGGGATCCCAGTACTTC. The encoded protein is CSVGLAGSQYF.